The sequence of this T cell receptor (beta chain) was determined in a study of blood T cells in healthy people across ages. Study overall: In model experiments, template switching was able to capture about one barcoded beta molecule for every two T cells that were present.

This clonotype was counted a few times. What it recognizes is unknown. Germline CDR1 reads LGHNA; CDR2 reads YSLEER. CDR3 length: 17 amino acids. The trim removed 0 bases at V and 3 bases at J, leaving 5 bases unmatched. A sample-barcoded 5' primer and a J-beta primer mix were used in a second PCR of about 7 to 12 cycles. Every cDNA molecule bore a tag from a template-switch adaptor containing 12 random nucleotides. TCRdb processed the 5' RACE reads anew with MiXCR; each CDR3 protein has one entry. Among some 900,000 distinct CDR3 sequences listed, more than 25% were seen once. The study's findings and limits: Long-lived donors carried more naive CD4+ cells and greater diversity than aged donors. With unsorted PBMCs, a conclusive comparison of naive versus antigen-experienced cells was not possible.

The V call is TRBV4-3, the J call TRBJ1-2, with TRBD1 identical over 12 bases. The sequence was collected from an elderly woman in good health. The material sequenced was blood. The CDR3 spells CASSQDAGQGAYYGYTF. The DNA for the CDR3 is TGCGCCAGCAGCCAAGATGCGGGACAGGGGGCCTACTATGGCTACACCTTC.